A selection of T cell receptor beta chains follows, all from one sample in a study of T cell responses to AZD1222 COVID-19 vaccine. This table comes from immunoSEQ multiplex PCR, and its TCRdb copy is limited to in-frame clones, with some not included. The sample contains under 200,000 clones, roughly 92% of which appear only once. The sequenced sample was peripheral blood, obtained on day 0 of AZD1222 vaccination. These receptors came from an adult in good health. The CDR3 runs from the conserved cysteine through the conserved F or W. The D gene is left open where the match is weak. Size is stated for part of the rows, as once, few or many counts, or as a class when the clone is expanded.

-	TRBV7-2	few	TRBJ2-1	TGTGCCAGCAGCTGGCAGACCTACAATGAGCAGTTCTTC	CASSWQTYNEQFF
TRBD1	TRBV18	-	TRBJ1-3	TGTGCCAGCTCGCCCGGGACAGTCTCTGGAAACACCATATATTTT	CASSPGTVSGNTIYF
-	TRBV5-6	-	TRBJ2-7	TGTGCCAGCAGCCAACCCGGGACGGGCTACGAGCAGTACTTC	CASSQPGTGYEQYF
TRBD1	TRBV4-1	-	TRBJ1-2	TGCGCCAGCAGCCTTCGGGACAGAGACTATGGCTACACCTTC	CASSLRDRDYGYTF
TRBD1	TRBV10-3	once	TRBJ2-5	TGTGCCATCAGTGAGTCGACAGGGGGCGCGGGGACCCAGTACTTC	CAISESTGGAGTQYF
-	TRBV27	once	TRBJ1-1	TGTGCCAGCCGATTGCAGGGCTTGAACACTGAAGCTTTCTTT	CASRLQGLNTEAFF
TRBD1	TRBV6-1	-	TRBJ1-2	TGTGCCAGCAGTGAAGTTGTGACAGGGCAATACTATGGCTACACCTTC	CASSEVVTGQYYGYTF
-	TRBV30	-	TRBJ1-1	TGTGCCTGGAGTGCAGGAACTGGTGAAGCTTTCTTT	CAWSAGTGEAFF
TRBD2	TRBV7-9	-	TRBJ2-3	TGTGCCAGCAGCCCTAGCGGGGGGGGAGCAGATACGCAGTATTTT	CASSPSGGGADTQYF
-	TRBV6-2/TRBV6-3	-	TRBJ2-3	TGTGCCAGCAGTTACTGGGGGGACCCGGCCCCAGATACGCAGTATTTT	CASSYWGDPAPDTQYF